Given below is one TCR beta chain in context. Some clones are missing from TCRdb's copy, which holds only in-frame ones; the method was immunoSEQ multiplex PCR. The sample contains hundreds of thousands of clones, approximately 86% of which appear only once. Germline-derived CDR1 and CDR2 are KGHSH and LQKENI. There are 15 residues in the CDR3. Trimming took 1 base from V and 7 from J; bases not matched to a gene: 6. The record originates from a study of blood T cell repertoires in COVID-19. Overall study: Samples came from the United States, Italy and Spain, spanning acute and convalescent COVID-19.

The TCR was taken from a woman aged 45-60 years who had recovered from COVID-19. The V gene is TRBV18, the J gene TRBJ1-4; 7 positions match TRBD1. The sequenced sample was PBMCs or T cells enriched from blood (not recorded which). The DNA of the CDR3 is TGTGCCAGCTCACCACTGACAGGGAACCTTGAAAAACTGTTTTTT. Amino acids: CASSPLTGNLEKLFF.